Shown below are 6 T cell receptor beta chains from a single sample sequenced in a study of response to subunit inactivated influenza vaccine. Each CDR3 protein gets one entry after TCRdb re-called the RT-PCR reads with MiXCR. The sample yields under 950,000 distinct CDR3 sequences, 21% seen once. Sample: PBMCs from blood, taken 4 to 6 days after vaccination. The receptors stem from a man aged 45-65 years who received an inactivated influenza vaccine.

V gene TRBV27 combines with J gene TRBJ2-6; D is possibly TRBD2 (5 bases). V gave up 2 bases and J gave up 4 bases, with 9 bases separating them. The CDR3 runs 15 residues. Per the germline V gene, CDR1 is MNHEY and CDR2 is SMNVEV (reference sequence). CDR3 sequence reads: CASSLRRGGANVLTF. In DNA, the CDR3 is TGTGCCAGCAGTTTACGCAGAGGGGGGGCCAACGTCCTGACTTTC.

This clonotype was observed a few times. The chain uses TRBV14 and TRBJ2-3; weak D call: TRBD2 (6 bases). Germline CDR1 is SGHDN and CDR2 is FVKESK. V was trimmed by 4 bases and J by 4 bases, leaving 12 bases between them. CDR3 length: 14 amino acids. The CDR3 is CASSRFTSSDTQYF. The CDR3 coding sequence is TGTGCCAGCAGCCGATTCACTAGCTCAGATACGCAGTATTTT.

This clonotype was observed a handful of times. V is TRBV27 and J is TRBJ2-7; 11 nucleotides line up with TRBD2. This CDR3 is built from 15 residues. V shed 5 bases and J 2 bases; nucleotides not matched to a gene: 5. Germline-derived CDR1 and CDR2 are MNHEY and SMNVEV (reference sequence). CDR3 protein: CASSLRLAGPYEQYF. The CDR3 DNA follows: TGTGCCAGCAGTCTCAGACTAGCGGGGCCCTACGAGCAGTACTTC.

The V gene is TRBV4-3, the J gene TRBJ2-2; D call uncertain. The germline gives CDR1 LGHNA, CDR2 YSLEER. V lost 0 bases and J lost 3, with 8 bases in between. The CDR3 totals 15 residues. CDR3 DNA: TGCGCCAGCAGCCAAGACCCAGACCACACCGGGGAGCTGTTTTTT. This codes for CASSQDPDHTGELFF.

The chain has TRBV6-1 and TRBJ2-7; D tentatively fits TRBD1 or TRBD2 (5 bases each). V was trimmed by 6 bases and J by 1 base, leaving 16 bases between them. The CDR3 contains 15 residues. CDR1 is MNHNS, CDR2 SASEGT, per germline. In DNA, the CDR3 is TGTGCCAGCAGGCCGGTCGGGGCGAGGTCCTACGAGCAGTACTTC. Residues: CASRPVGARSYEQYF.

This clonotype was detected a few times. This chain uses TRBV10-3 with TRBJ2-3, with 8 bases fitting TRBD1. Per germline, CDR1 ENHRY and CDR2 SYGVKD. This CDR3 has 15 amino acids. V trimming: 0 bases; J trimming: 2 bases; junction bases outside the gene matches: 1. The CDR3 nucleotides are TGTGCCATCAGTGAGTCACAGGGGGACACAGATACGCAGTATTTT. Translating gives CAISESQGDTDTQYF.